The next 22 T cell receptor beta chains were all read from a single sample in a study of cytomegalovirus exposure and HLA in healthy donors. It was with 60 Vbeta and 13 Jbeta primers that the PCR ran. Only in-frame clones appear in the TCRdb table, and some are missing; sequencing was by immunoSEQ multiplex PCR. The table lists under 140,000 clones, more than 65% of them singletons. Sequencing used PBMCs. All receptors derive from a man younger than 45 in good health and CMV-seropositive.

V and J are TRBV5-6 and TRBJ2-2, with TRBD1 matching over 10 bases. Trimming took 1 base from V and 7 from J; bases not matched to a gene: 4. Per germline, CDR1 SGHDT and CDR2 YYEEEE. CDR3 length: 15 residues. The CDR3 region is CASSLPTGGHGELFF. The CDR3 nucleotides read TGTGCCAGCAGCTTGCCGACAGGGGGCCACGGGGAGCTGTTTTTT.

V usage is TRBV7-9 and J usage is TRBJ1-1, with D tentatively TRBD1 (5 bases). The ends were cut back, 2 bases at V and 3 bases at J, with 7 bases in the middle. The CDR3 covers 13 residues. Looked up from germline, CDR1 is SEHNR and CDR2 is FQNEAQ (reference sequence). DNA of the CDR3: TGTGCCAGCAGCTTAATAGGGGACACTGAAGCTTTCTTT. Its translation: CASSLIGDTEAFF.

The chain combines TRBV6-6 with TRBJ1-4; weak D call: TRBD1 (5 bases). In germline, CDR1 is MNHNY, CDR2 SVGAGI (reference sequence). The CDR3 has 13 amino acids. V dropped 0 bases and J dropped 14 bases, with 13 bases sitting between them. CDR3 loop: CASSYSRGVGLFF. Written as DNA, the CDR3 is TGTGCCAGCAGTTACTCGCGGGGGGTCGGGCTGTTTTTT.

This chain links TRBV13 with TRBJ2-2; D not resolved. V shed 1 base and J shed 8 bases, with 14 bases lying between them. The germline gives CDR1 PRHDT, CDR2 FYEKMQ (reference sequence). The CDR3 totals 15 residues. As DNA, the CDR3 is TGTGCCAGCAGCTTAGCCGGCGCGCCCAGGGGGGAGCTGTTTTTT. As protein: CASSLAGAPRGELFF.

The chain joins TRBV7-9 to TRBJ1-2; no firm D call. With 1 base removed from V and 4 bases from J, the gap between germline ends came to 10 bases. The CDR3 runs to 14 residues. Germline V gives CDR1 SEHNR, CDR2 FQNEAQ (reference sequence). The CDR3 region has the DNA TGTGCCAGCAGCTTAGGCGCGGTTTTCTATGGCTACACCTTC. Translating gives CASSLGAVFYGYTF.

Only a few counts were recorded for this clone. CDR3 coding DNA: TGTGCCGGTGGGGGCAGGGCAGATACGCAGTATTTT. Translated: CAGGGRADTQYF. The V and J genes are TRBV5-4 and TRBJ2-3; D is possibly TRBD1 (6 bases). Per germline, CDR1 SGHNT and CDR2 YYREEE (reference sequence). This CDR3 comprises 12 residues. Trimming removed 10 bases from V and 4 bases from J, with 13 bases in between.

The chain's CDR3 is CASSFPGPVRQPQHF. DNA of the CDR3: TGTGCCAGCAGCTTCCCAGGGCCGGTGAGGCAGCCCCAGCATTTT. This rearrangement joins TRBV7-2 to TRBJ1-5; the D gene is possibly TRBD1 (5 bases). This CDR3 has 15 residues. V was trimmed by 3 bases and J by 7 bases, leaving 16 bases between them. CDR1 SGHTA and CDR2 FQGNSA come from the germline V gene.

In this sample, this clone turned up once. This rearrangement joins TRBV9 to TRBJ2-5, with TRBD2 matching over 10 bases. Germline CDR1 SGDLS, CDR2 YYNGEE. This CDR3 is 15 amino acids long. The V and J ends lost 3 bases and 4 bases, in that order; junction bases with no gene match: 6. CDR3 nucleotide sequence: TGTGCCAGCAGCGCAGCGGGGGGGCCTAGAGAGACCCAGTACTTC. Translating it yields CASSAAGGPRETQYF.

The chain carries TRBV2 and TRBJ1-4; D gene uncertain. V gave up 9 bases and J gave up 13 bases, with 12 bases separating them. The CDR3 totals 10 residues. Per the germline V gene, CDR1 is SNHLY and CDR2 is FYNNEI. The CDR3 reads CASRSQRLFF. CDR3 nucleotide sequence: TGTGCCAGTAGGAGTCAAAGACTGTTTTTT.

This chain joins TRBV28 and TRBJ2-5; 8 bases are shared with TRBD2. The germline V gene encodes CDR1 MDHEN and CDR2 SYDVKM. V dropped 3 bases and J dropped 1; count of bases not matched to a gene: 10. The CDR3 loop spans 17 amino acids. This CDR3 reads CASSFLPLAGFQETQYF. The CDR3, as DNA: TGTGCCAGCAGTTTTCTCCCCTTAGCGGGATTCCAAGAGACCCAGTACTTC.

The chain combines TRBV5-5 with TRBJ1-2, with TRBD1 identical over 7 bases. In germline, CDR1 is SGHKS, CDR2 YYEKEE (reference sequence). V was clipped by 0 bases and J by 8 bases; unmatched bases: 4. The CDR3 contains 13 residues. CDR3 amino acids: CASSLGDSRGYTF. CDR3 nucleotide sequence: TGTGCCAGCAGCTTGGGGGACAGTAGGGGCTACACCTTC.

The CDR3 sequence: CASSSTTVSYEQYF. CDR3 DNA: TGTGCCAGCAGCTCTACGACAGTTTCCTACGAGCAGTACTTC. The V call is TRBV11-2, the J call TRBJ2-5; weak D call: TRBD1 (5 bases). The J call could be wrong; TRBJ2-7 is a better fit for the DNA end. The V gene's germline CDR1 is SGHAT and CDR2 FQNNGV. This CDR3 is 14 amino acids long.

The V call is TRBV7-9, the J call TRBJ2-7; possible D gene TRBD2, 5 bases. Trimming removed 1 base at V and 3 bases at J, with 7 bases between. The length of the CDR3 is 13 residues. Germline V gene data show CDR1 as SEHNR and CDR2 as FQNEAQ (reference sequence). CDR3 DNA sequence: TGTGCCAGCAGCTTAGGCGGAGGCTACGAGCAGTACTTC. Amino acid sequence: CASSLGGGYEQYF. Based on the CDR3 plus reference TRBV7-9 and TRBJ2-7, the full variable domain is DTGVSQNPRHKITKRGQNVTFRCDPISEHNRLYWYRQTLGQGPEFLTYFQNEAQLEKSRLLSDRFSAERPKGSFSTLEIQRTEQGDSAMYLCASSLGGGYEQYFGPGTRLTVT.

This chain connects TRBV5-5 to TRBJ2-3, with D possibly matching TRBD1 (5 bases). Germline V gives CDR1 SGHKS, CDR2 YYEKEE (reference sequence). The CDR3 loop spans 15 amino acids. V shed 3 bases and J shed 0 bases, with 11 bases lying between them. The CDR3 DNA reads TGTGCCAGCAGCTCCCGACAGCGTAGCACAGATACGCAGTATTTT. This gives the protein CASSSRQRSTDTQYF.

Only a few counts were recorded for this clone. This sequence joins TRBV19 and TRBJ2-5, with TRBD2 as a possible D gene (6 bases). V was cut by 8 bases and J by 1 base, with 23 bases left in between. The CDR3 length is 17 residues. Germline values: CDR1 LNHDA, CDR2 SQIVND (reference sequence). Written as DNA, the CDR3 is TGTGCCAGTGGGGAACCCCGCCAGGTGGGGGGCCAAGAGACCCAGTACTTC. Its translation: CASGEPRQVGGQETQYF.

The V call is TRBV27, the J call TRBJ2-5; TRBD1 matches 8 bases. The J call may be wrong; the DNA end is better matched by TRBJ2-7. The germline V gene encodes CDR1 MNHEY and CDR2 SMNVEV (reference sequence). This CDR3 contains 15 residues. CDR3 nucleotides: TGTGCCAGCAGCTTAACGGACAGGGATTTCTACGAGCAGTACTTC. It yields the protein CASSLTDRDFYEQYF.

The rearrangement links TRBV11-3 to TRBJ2-1, with 8 bases fitting TRBD2. The junction had 14 bases not matched to a gene; V was cut back by 4 bases and J by 9 bases. Germline V gene sequence: CDR1 SGHNT, CDR2 YENEEA. This CDR3 region has 16 residues. The CDR3 DNA is TGTGCCAGCAGCTGGGGGGTGCAGCTAGCGGGCGGTGAGCAGTTCTTC. Protein sequence: CASSWGVQLAGGEQFF.

J is TRBJ2-3 and V is TRBV9; D is ambiguous. Germline CDR1 SGDLS, CDR2 YYNGEE. This CDR3 contains 13 residues. Trimming took off 3 bases at V and 1 base at J, with 6 bases between the two ends. CDR3 region: CASSALRTDTQYF. CDR3 nucleotides: TGTGCCAGCAGCGCTCTTCGCACAGATACGCAGTATTTT.

The chain has TRBV4-1 and TRBJ2-2; 7 bases are a match to TRBD1. With V trimmed by 8 bases and J by 0 bases, 6 bases remained unmatched. Germline values: CDR1 MGHRA, CDR2 YSYEKL. The CDR3 spans 15 residues. The CDR3 bases are TGCGCCAGCGCCCACAGGGGCGCGAACACCGGGGAGCTGTTTTTT. Translated: CASAHRGANTGELFF.

The rearrangement links TRBV7-9 to TRBJ2-1; TRBD2 aligns across 10 bases. Looked up from germline, CDR1 is SEHNR and CDR2 is FQNEAQ (reference sequence). Trimming at V came to 6 bases and at J to 8 bases, leaving 7 bases not matched to a gene. This CDR3 contains 14 residues. The CDR3 DNA reads TGTGCCAGCAGAAGCGGGGGGGCCGTCGATGAGCAGTTCTTC. Amino acids: CASRSGGAVDEQFF.

The chain recombines TRBV5-1 with TRBJ2-5; the D gene is possibly TRBD2 (6 bases). The ends were cut back, 1 base at V and 6 bases at J, with 16 bases in the middle. CDR3 length: 15 residues. Per germline, CDR1 SGHRS and CDR2 YFSETQ. The CDR3 sequence: CASSLRTSREQTQYF. The CDR3 DNA follows: TGCGCCAGCAGCTTGAGAACTAGCCGGGAGCAGACCCAGTACTTC.

Concerning this clone: Relative to the germline gene, one junction end is altered; a read error may explain this. The chain combines TRBV2 with TRBJ2-4; D possibly corresponds to TRBD1 (6 bases). This CDR3 region has 15 residues. Germline V gene lookup returns CDR1 SNHLY and CDR2 FYNNEI. CDR3 region: CASSEAVRGQYFVLF. Here the CDR3 DNA reads TGTGCCAGCAGTGAAGCGGTACGAGGACAGTATTTTGTTCTATTC.